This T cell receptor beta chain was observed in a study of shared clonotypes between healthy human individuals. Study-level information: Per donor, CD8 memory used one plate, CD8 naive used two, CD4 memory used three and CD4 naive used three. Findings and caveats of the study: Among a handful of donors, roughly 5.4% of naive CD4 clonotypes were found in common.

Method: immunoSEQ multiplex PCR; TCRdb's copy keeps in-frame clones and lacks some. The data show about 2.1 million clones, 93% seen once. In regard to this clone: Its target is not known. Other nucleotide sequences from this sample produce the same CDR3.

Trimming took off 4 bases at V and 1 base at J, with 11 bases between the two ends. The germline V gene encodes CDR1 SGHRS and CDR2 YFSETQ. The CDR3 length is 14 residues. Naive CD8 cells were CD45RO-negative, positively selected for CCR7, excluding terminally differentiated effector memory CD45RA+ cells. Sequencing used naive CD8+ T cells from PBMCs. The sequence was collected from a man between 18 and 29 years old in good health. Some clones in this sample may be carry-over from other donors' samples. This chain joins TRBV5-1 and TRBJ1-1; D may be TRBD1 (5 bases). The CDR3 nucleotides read TGCGCCAGCAGCGGGGGACGCGAGAACACTGAAGCTTTCTTT. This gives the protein CASSGGRENTEAFF.